This T cell receptor (beta chain) was recorded in a study of cytomegalovirus exposure and HLA in healthy donors. Study-wide findings and caveats: There was a cluster of highly shared sequence variants that was likely a sequencing artifact. Productive status was seen about 90% or about 30% of the time for most TCR beta V segments in an earlier analysis.

The study ran its PCR with 60 Vbeta and 13 Jbeta primers. Repertoires were generated with immunoSEQ multiplex PCR, while TCRdb's copy carries only in-frame clones and drops some. Of approximately 160,000 clones in the sample, approximately 71% are singletons; the top ten hold over 1.2%. Worth noting for this clone: Its cognate antigen is unknown.

Germline CDR1 and CDR2: MGHRA and YSYEKL. The CDR3 sequence is 16 residues long. The V end was cut by 1 base, the J end by 0 bases, with 10 bases between. Sequenced: PBMCs. The TCR originated in a man over 45 in good health and CMV-seronegative. The chain recombines TRBV4-1 with TRBJ2-1; D unclear. The CDR3 bases are TGCGCCAGCAGCCAAGTCGGCGGAAGCTCCTACAATGAGCAGTTCTTC. Translating it yields CASSQVGGSSYNEQFF.